Listed below are T cell receptor beta chains from one sample, sequenced in a study of cytomegalovirus exposure and HLA in healthy donors. This table comes from immunoSEQ multiplex PCR, and its TCRdb copy is limited to in-frame clones, with some not included. The repertoire consists of 83,000 or so clones, with roughly 80% occurring once and the leading ten covering about 14%. The material sequenced was PBMCs. These receptors originate from a woman in her thirties or forties in good health and CMV-seropositive. Both conserved end residues are part of each CDR3. The D gene is left open where the match is weak. Some rows have no size entry. The others give once, few or many, or a class for an expanded clone.

.	TRBJ1-2	TRBV18	.	CASSPGTGYYF	TGTGCCAGCTCACCAGGCACCGGGTACTACTTC
.	TRBJ2-3	TRBV9	.	CASSVAGVSTDTQYF	TGTGCCAGCAGCGTAGCAGGCGTAAGCACAGATACGCAGTATTTT
.	TRBJ2-7	TRBV7-9	.	CASSPDRFYEQYF	TGTGCCAGCAGCCCTGACAGGTTCTACGAGCAGTACTTC
.	TRBJ2-1	TRBV4-2	TRBD2	CASSQTSGRANEQFF	TGTGCCAGCAGCCAAACTAGCGGGAGGGCTAATGAGCAGTTCTTC
.	TRBJ1-1	TRBV18	.	CASSLLQVSAEAFF	TGTGCCAGCTCACTCTTACAGGTCTCGGCTGAAGCTTTCTTT
.	TRBJ1-5	TRBV7-6	.	CASSQMRGFNQPQHF	TGTGCCAGCAGCCAAATGAGGGGGTTCAATCAGCCCCAGCATTTT
.	TRBJ2-7	TRBV15	TRBD2	CATTREGSSYEQYF	TGTGCCACCACCCGGGAGGGCAGCTCCTACGAGCAGTACTTC
.	TRBJ2-5	TRBV7-9	.	CASSSWTARETQYF	TGTGCCAGCAGCTCCTGGACAGCAAGAGAGACCCAGTACTTC
once	TRBJ2-7	TRBV11-2	TRBD1	CASSPGTGDPYEQYF	TGTGCCAGCAGCCCGGGGACAGGGGATCCCTACGAGCAGTACTTC
.	TRBJ1-1	TRBV7-2	.	CASSPGSLNTEAFF	TGTGCCAGCAGCCCCGGTAGTTTGAACACTGAAGCTTTCTTT
.	TRBJ1-2	TRBV6-5	TRBD1	CASSYLTGTVYGYTF	TGTGCCAGCAGTTACTTGACCGGGACAGTTTATGGCTACACCTTC
.	TRBJ2-1	TRBV11-2	.	CASSLDPRQEQFF	TGTGCCAGCAGCTTAGATCCCCGACAGGAGCAGTTCTTC
.	TRBJ2-1	TRBV20-1	.	CSVDLYNEQFF	TGCAGTGTGGACTTGTACAATGAGCAGTTCTTC
.	TRBJ2-2	TRBV30	TRBD2	CAWGLLAAGTGELFF	TGTGCCTGGGGTTTACTAGCGGCGGGGACCGGGGAGCTGTTTTTT
.	TRBJ2-2	TRBV11-2	.	CASSSTPTNTGELFF	TGTGCCAGCAGCTCGACACCTACGAACACCGGGGAGCTGTTTTTT
.	TRBJ2-2	TRBV5-6	TRBD2	CASSEGLAGGLTGELFF	TGTGCCAGCAGCGAGGGACTAGCGGGAGGGCTCACCGGGGAGCTGTTTTTT
.	TRBJ1-2	TRBV21-1	.	CASSKGKGAPHGYTF	TGTGCCAGCAGCAAAGGAAAGGGGGCACCGCATGGCTACACCTTC
.	TRBJ1-1	TRBV7-8	.	CASSLALGRTEAFF	TGTGCCAGCAGCTTAGCGCTGGGGAGAACTGAAGCTTTCTTT
few	TRBJ2-2	TRBV9	TRBD2	CASKAGGASGSAGELFF	TGTGCCAGCAAGGCGGGAGGGGCTAGCGGGAGCGCCGGGGAGCTGTTTTTT
.	TRBJ1-2	TRBV6-5	.	CASSSWTELWGYTF	TGTGCCAGCAGTTCGTGGACAGAACTATGGGGCTACACCTTC
once	TRBJ2-1	TRBV18	TRBD1	CASSPGQGPNEQFF	TGTGCCAGCTCACCAGGACAGGGTCCCAATGAGCAGTTCTTC
.	TRBJ1-2	TRBV14	.	CASSPHLTIANYGYTF	TGTGCCAGCAGCCCCCACCTGACAATTGCTAACTATGGCTACACCTTC
.	TRBJ2-7	TRBV6-4	TRBD1	CASSAGTGDSYEQYF	TGTGCCAGCAGTGCCGGGACAGGGGACTCCTACGAGCAGTACTTC
few	TRBJ2-3	TRBV5-4	.	CASRQDISRPNTDTQYF	TGTGCCAGCAGGCAGGACATATCCCGGCCGAACACAGATACGCAGTATTTT
.	TRBJ1-1	TRBV30	TRBD1	CASTGTGVTEAFF	TGTGCCAGCACCGGGACAGGGGTCACTGAAGCTTTCTTT
.	TRBJ1-2	TRBV11-2	.	CASGPQGSNYGYTF	TGTGCCAGCGGACCTCAGGGAAGTAACTATGGCTACACCTTC
.	TRBJ1-3	TRBV19	.	CASSSRQYAGNTIYF	TGTGCCAGTAGTTCCCGACAGTATGCTGGAAACACCATATATTTT
few	TRBJ2-7	TRBV10-3	TRBD2	CATTSGDPYEQYF	TGTGCCACTACTAGCGGGGACCCCTACGAGCAGTACTTC
few	TRBJ1-1	TRBV5-1	TRBD1	CASTKGTGMNTEAFF	TGCGCCAGCACCAAAGGGACAGGCATGAACACTGAAGCTTTCTTT
.	TRBJ2-1	TRBV4-2	TRBD2	CASSQKTSGRPNEQFF	TGTGCCAGCAGCCAAAAGACTAGCGGGAGACCCAATGAGCAGTTCTTC
.	TRBJ1-2	TRBV6-5	.	CASSYGEAYGYTF	TGTGCCAGCAGTTACGGGGAGGCCTATGGCTACACCTTC
.	TRBJ1-6	TRBV6-4	TRBD1	CASSAGQGSYSPLHF	TGTGCCAGCAGCGCCGGACAGGGAAGTTATTCACCCCTCCACTTT
few	TRBJ1-4	TRBV19	TRBD1	CASRKNTGGATNEKLFF	TGTGCCAGTAGGAAAAATACAGGGGGTGCAACTAATGAAAAACTGTTTTTT
.	TRBJ2-7	TRBV19	TRBD1	CASSSRQGTYEQYF	TGTGCCAGTAGTTCAAGACAGGGTACCTACGAGCAGTACTTC
.	TRBJ1-5	TRBV28	.	CASSFGWAETDQPQHF	TGTGCCAGCAGTTTCGGTTGGGCAGAAACTGATCAGCCCCAGCATTTT
.	TRBJ2-2	TRBV5-1	.	CASTRTGELFF	TGCGCCAGCACCCGCACCGGGGAGCTGTTTTTT
.	TRBJ2-1	TRBV19	TRBD1	CTPGTGAHGARYNEQFF	TGTACTCCAGGGACAGGGGCTCACGGGGCTCGCTACAATGAGCAGTTCTTC
.	TRBJ1-3	TRBV28	.	CASSRDYSGNTIYF	TGTGCCAGCAGCAGGGATTACTCTGGAAACACCATATATTTT
.	TRBJ1-2	TRBV28	.	CASRPLSSYYGYTF	TGTGCCAGCAGACCACTCTCGAGTTACTATGGCTACACCTTC
.	TRBJ1-2	TRBV6-5	.	CASSYPPPGFYGYTF	TGTGCCAGCAGTTATCCCCCCCCAGGCTTCTATGGCTACACCTTC
once	TRBJ2-2	TRBV6-5	.	CASSKRVVGELFF	TGTGCCAGCAGTAAACGGGTGGTCGGGGAGCTGTTTTTT
.	TRBJ2-3	TRBV30	TRBD2	CAWDSGGRGTDTQYF	TGTGCCTGGGATAGCGGGGGGCGAGGCACAGATACGCAGTATTTT
once	TRBJ2-1	TRBV7-2	TRBD1	CASSSGTGGRGSGLF	TGTGCCAGCAGCTCCGGGACAGGGGGTCGCGGGAGTGGGCTCTTC